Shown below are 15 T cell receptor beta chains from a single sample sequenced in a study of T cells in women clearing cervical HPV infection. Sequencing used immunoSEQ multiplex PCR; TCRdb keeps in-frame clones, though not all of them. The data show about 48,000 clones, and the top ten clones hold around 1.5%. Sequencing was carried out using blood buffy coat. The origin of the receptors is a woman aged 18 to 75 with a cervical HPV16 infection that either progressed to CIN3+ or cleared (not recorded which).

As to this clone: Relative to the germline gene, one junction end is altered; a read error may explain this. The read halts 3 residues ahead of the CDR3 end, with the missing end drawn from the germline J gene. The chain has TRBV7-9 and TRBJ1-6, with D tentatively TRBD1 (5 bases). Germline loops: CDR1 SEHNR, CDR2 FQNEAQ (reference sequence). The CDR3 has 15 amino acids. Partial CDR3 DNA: TGTGGCAGCAGCCGGCATTCGACAGTCAATTCACCC. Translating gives CGSSRHSTVNSP. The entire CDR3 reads CGSSRHSTVNSPLHF.

The CDR3 bases that were read are TGCGCCAGCAGCTTGTGGGCCTCCGAGAGGAACACTGAA. This gives the protein CASSLWASERNTE. The full CDR3 is CASSLWASERNTEAFF. The chain links TRBV5-1 to TRBJ1-1; D uncertain. The read finishes 3 residues shy of the CDR3 end, and the germline J gene is used to complete it. CDR3 length: 16 amino acids. With 1 base removed from V and 1 base from J, the gap between germline ends came to 14 bases. Germline CDR1 is SGHRS and CDR2 is YFSETQ.

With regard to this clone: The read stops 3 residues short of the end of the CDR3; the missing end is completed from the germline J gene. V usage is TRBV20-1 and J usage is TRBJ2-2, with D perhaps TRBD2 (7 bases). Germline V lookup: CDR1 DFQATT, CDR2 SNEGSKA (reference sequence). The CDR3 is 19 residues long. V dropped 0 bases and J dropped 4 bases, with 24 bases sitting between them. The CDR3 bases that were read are TGCAGTGCTAGAGATCGGAGGCTCGAGGGGGGGTCGGGCACCGGGGAG. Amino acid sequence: CSARDRRLEGGSGTGE. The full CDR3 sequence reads CSARDRRLEGGSGTGELFF.

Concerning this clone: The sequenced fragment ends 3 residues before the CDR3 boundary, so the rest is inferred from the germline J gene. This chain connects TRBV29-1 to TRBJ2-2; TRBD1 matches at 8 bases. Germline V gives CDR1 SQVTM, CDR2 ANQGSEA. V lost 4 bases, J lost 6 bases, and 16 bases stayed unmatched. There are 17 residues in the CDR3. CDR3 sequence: CSVAGARDRLNSGELFF. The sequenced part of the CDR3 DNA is TGCAGCGTTGCGGGTGCCCGGGACAGGCTTAATTCCGGGGAG.

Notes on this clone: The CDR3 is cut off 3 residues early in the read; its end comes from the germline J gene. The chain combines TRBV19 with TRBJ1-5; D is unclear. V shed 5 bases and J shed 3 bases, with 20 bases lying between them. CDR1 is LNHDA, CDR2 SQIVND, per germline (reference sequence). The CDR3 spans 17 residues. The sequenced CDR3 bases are TGTGCCAGTAGTCCCCGGGTTATCGTAAGCTACAATCAGCCC. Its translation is CASSPRVIVSYNQP. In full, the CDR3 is CASSPRVIVSYNQPQHF. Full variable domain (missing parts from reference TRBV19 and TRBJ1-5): DGGITQSPKYLFRKEGQNVTLSCEQNLNHDAMYWYRQDPGQGLRLIYYSQIVNDFQKGDIAEGYSVSREKKESFPLTVTSAQKNPTAFYLCASSPRVIVSYNQPQHFGDGTRLSIL.

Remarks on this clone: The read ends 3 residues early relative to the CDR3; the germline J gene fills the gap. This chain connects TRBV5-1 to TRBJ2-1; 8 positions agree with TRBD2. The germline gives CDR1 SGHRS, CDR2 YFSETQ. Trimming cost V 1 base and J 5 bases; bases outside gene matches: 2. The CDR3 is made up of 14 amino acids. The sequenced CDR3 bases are TGCGCCAGCAGCTTGATAGCGGGAAACAATGAG. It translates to CASSLIAGNNE. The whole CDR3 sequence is CASSLIAGNNEQFF.

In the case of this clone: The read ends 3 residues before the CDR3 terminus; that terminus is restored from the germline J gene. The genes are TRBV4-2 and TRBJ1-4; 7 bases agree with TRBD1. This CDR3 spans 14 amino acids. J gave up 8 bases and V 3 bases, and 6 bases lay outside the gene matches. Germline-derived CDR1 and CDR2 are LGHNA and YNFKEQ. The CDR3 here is CASSHGQAREKLFF. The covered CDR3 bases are TGTGCCAGCAGCCACGGACAGGCGAGGGAAAAA.

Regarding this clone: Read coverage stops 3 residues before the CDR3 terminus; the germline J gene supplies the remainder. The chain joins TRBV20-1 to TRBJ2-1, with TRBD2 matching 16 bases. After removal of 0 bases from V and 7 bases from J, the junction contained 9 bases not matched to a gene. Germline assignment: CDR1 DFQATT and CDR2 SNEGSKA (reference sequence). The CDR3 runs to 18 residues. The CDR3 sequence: CSARDFGTSGRVVNEQFF. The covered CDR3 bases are TGCAGTGCTAGAGATTTTGGGACTAGCGGGAGGGTCGTGAATGAG.

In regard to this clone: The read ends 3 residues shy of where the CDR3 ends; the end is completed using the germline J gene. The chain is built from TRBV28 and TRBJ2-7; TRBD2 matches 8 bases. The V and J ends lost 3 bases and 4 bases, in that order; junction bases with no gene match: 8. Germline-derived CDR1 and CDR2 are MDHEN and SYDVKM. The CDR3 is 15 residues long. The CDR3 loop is CASSFFSGAGYEQYF. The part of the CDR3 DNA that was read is TGTGCCAGCAGTTTCTTTAGCGGGGCCGGATACGAG.

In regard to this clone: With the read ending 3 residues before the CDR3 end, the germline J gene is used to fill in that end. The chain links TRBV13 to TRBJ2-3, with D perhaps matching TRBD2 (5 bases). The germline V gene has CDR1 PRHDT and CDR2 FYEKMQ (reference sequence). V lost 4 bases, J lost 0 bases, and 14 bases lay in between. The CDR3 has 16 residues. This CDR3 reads CASSSERILSTDTQYF. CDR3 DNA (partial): TGTGCCAGCAGCTCGGAGCGGATATTGAGCACAGATACG.

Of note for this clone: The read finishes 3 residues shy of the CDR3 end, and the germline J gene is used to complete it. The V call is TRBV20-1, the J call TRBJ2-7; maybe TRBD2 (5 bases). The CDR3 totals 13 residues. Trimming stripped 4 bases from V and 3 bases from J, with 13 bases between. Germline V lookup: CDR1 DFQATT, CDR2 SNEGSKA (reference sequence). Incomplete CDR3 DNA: TGCAGTGCTACCCCGAGGGTTGACTACGAG. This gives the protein CSATPRVDYE. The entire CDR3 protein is CSATPRVDYEQYF.

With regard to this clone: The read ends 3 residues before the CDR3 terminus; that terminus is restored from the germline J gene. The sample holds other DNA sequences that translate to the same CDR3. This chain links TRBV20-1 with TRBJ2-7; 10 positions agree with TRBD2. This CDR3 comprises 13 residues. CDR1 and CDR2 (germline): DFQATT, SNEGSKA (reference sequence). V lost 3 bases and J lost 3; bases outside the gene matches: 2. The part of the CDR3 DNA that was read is TGCAGTGCTAGGGGACTAGCGAGCTACGAG. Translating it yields CSARGLASYE. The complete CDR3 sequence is CSARGLASYEQYF.

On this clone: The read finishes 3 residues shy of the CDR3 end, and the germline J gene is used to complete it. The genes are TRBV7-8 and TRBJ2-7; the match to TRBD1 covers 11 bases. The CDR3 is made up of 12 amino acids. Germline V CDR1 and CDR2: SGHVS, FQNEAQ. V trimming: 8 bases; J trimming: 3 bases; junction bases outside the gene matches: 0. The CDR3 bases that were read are TGTGCCAGCGGGACAGGGGGCTACGAG. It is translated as CASGTGGYE. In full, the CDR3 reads CASGTGGYEQYF.

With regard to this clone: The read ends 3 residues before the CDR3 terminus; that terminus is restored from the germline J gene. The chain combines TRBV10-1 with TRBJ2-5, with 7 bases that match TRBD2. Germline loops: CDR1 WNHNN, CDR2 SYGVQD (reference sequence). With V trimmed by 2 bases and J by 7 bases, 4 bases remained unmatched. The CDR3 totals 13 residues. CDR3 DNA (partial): TGCGCCAGCAGTGAGCAGCGGGAAGGGACC. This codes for CASSEQREGT. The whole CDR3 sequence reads CASSEQREGTQYF.

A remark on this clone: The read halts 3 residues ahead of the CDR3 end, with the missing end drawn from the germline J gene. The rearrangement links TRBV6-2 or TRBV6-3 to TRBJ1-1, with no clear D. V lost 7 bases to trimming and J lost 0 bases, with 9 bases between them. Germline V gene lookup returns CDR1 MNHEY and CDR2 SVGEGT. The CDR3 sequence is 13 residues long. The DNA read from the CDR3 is TGTGCCAGCAAGCCAGGAGTGAACACTGAA. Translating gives CASKPGVNTE. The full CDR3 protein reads CASKPGVNTEAFF.